This T cell receptor (beta chain) was captured by sequencing in a study of shared clonotypes between healthy human individuals. Only Caucasian adults living in Nashville, Tennessee served as donors. A split of CD4+ cells into CD45RA+ naive and CD45RA-negative memory subsets was performed. Using immunoSEQ multiplex PCR, the repertoire was profiled, and TCRdb retains in-frame clones only, with some absent. Of 550,000 to 700,000 clones listed, 73% are singletons. The TCR comes from a woman in her 30s in good health. The material sequenced was memory CD4+ T cells sorted from blood. The subset was: CD45RA-negative fraction.

Written as DNA, the CDR3 is TGTGCCAGCAGTCCTCGTTTTCAACTAGGCTACAATGAGCAGTTCTTC. Translating it yields CASSPRFQLGYNEQFF. This chain joins TRBV27 and TRBJ2-1; TRBD2 might be the D (5 bases). The length of the CDR3 is 16 residues. Trimming left V 5 bases short and J 3 bases short, with 17 bases between. Per the germline V gene, CDR1 is MNHEY and CDR2 is SMNVEV (reference sequence).